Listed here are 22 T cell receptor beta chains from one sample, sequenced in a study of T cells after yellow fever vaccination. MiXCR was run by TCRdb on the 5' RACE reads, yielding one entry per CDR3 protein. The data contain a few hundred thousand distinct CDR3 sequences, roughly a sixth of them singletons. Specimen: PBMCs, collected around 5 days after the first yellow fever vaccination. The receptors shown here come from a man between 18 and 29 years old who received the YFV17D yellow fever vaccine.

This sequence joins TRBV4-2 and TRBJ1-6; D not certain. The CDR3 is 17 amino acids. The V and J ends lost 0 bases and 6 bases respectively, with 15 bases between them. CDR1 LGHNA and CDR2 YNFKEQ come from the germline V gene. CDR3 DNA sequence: TGTGCCAGCAGCCAAGATATCAGGCAGGAATGTAATTCACCCCTCCACTTT. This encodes CASSQDIRQECNSPLHF.

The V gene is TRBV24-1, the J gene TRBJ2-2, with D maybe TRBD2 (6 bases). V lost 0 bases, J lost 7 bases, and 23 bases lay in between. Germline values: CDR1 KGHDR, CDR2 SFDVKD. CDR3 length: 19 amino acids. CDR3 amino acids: CATSDLQVSGKEGVGELFF. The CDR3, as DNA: TGTGCCACCAGTGATTTGCAAGTCAGTGGCAAGGAGGGCGTCGGGGAGCTGTTTTTT.

In nucleotides, the CDR3 is TGTGCCAGCAAGACAGGGGGCTTGACAGATACGCAGTATTTT. It encodes CASKTGGLTDTQYF. V and J are TRBV5-4 and TRBJ2-3, with 10 bases lining up with TRBD1. After removal of 6 bases from V and 3 bases from J, the junction contained 4 bases not matched to a gene. This CDR3 region has 14 residues. The germline gives CDR1 SGHNT, CDR2 YYREEE (reference sequence).

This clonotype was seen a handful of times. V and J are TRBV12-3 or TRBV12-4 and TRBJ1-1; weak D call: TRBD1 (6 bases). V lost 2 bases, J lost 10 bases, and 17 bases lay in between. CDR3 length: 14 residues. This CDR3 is CASSLFSGATGAFF. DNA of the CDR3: TGTGCCAGCAGTTTATTTTCGGGGGCAACGGGAGCTTTCTTT.

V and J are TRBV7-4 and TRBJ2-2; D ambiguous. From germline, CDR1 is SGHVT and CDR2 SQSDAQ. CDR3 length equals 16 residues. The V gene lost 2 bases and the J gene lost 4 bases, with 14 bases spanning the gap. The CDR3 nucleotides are TGTGCCAGCAGCTTACGGAAAACAGTGGTCACCGGGGAGCTGTTTTTT. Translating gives CASSLRKTVVTGELFF.

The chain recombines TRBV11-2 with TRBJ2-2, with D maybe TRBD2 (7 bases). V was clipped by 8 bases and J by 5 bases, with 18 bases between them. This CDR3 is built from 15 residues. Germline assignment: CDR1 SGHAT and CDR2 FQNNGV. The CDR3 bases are TGTGCCAGCCCGAGGGGGAGGGTGAGGACCGGGGAGCTGTTTTTT. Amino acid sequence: CASPRGRVRTGELFF.

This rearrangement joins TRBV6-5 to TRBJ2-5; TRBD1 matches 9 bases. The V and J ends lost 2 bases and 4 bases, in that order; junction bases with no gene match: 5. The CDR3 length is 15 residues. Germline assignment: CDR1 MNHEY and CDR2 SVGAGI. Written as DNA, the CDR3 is TGTGCCAGCAGTTACCCGGGACAGGGAGGAGAGACCCAGTACTTC. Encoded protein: CASSYPGQGGETQYF.

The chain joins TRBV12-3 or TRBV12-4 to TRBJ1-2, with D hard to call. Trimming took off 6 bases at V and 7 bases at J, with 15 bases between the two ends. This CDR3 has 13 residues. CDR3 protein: CASRPGPGGGYTF. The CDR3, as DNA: TGTGCCAGCAGACCTGGGCCCGGCGGTGGCTACACCTTC.

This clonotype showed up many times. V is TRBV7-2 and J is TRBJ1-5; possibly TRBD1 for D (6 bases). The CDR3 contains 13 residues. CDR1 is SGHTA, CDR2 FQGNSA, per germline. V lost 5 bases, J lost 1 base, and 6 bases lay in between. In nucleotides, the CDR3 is TGTGCCAGCAGCGGACAGAGCAATCAGCCCCAGCATTTT. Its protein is CASSGQSNQPQHF.

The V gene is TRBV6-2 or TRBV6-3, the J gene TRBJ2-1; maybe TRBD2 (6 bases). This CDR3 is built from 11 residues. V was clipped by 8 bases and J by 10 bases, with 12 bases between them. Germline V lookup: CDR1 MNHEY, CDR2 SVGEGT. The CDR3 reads CASSFAGEQFF. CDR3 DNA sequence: TGTGCCAGCTCGTTCGCGGGAGAGCAGTTCTTC.

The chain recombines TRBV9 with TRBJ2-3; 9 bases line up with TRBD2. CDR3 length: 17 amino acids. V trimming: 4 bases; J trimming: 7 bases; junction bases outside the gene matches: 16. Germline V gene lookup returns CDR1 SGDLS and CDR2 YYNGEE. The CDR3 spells CASSLALGPSGENTQYF. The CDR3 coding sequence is TGTGCCAGCAGCCTCGCGCTCGGGCCTAGCGGGGAGAATACGCAGTATTTT.

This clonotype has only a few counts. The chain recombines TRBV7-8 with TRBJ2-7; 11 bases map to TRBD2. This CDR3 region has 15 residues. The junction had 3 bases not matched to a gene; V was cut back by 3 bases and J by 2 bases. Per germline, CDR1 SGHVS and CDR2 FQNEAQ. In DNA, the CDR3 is TGTGCCAGCAGCTTTGGGGGACTAGCGGCCTACGAGCAGTACGTC. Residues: CASSFGGLAAYEQYV.

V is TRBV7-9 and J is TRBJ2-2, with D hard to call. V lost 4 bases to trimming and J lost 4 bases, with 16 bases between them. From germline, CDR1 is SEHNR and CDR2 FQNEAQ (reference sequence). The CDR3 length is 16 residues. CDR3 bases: TGTGCCAGCAGCTATTGGTCGGCCTCGAGCACCGGGGAGCTGTTTTTT. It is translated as CASSYWSASSTGELFF. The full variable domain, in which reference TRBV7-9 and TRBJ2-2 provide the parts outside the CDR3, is DTGVSQNPRHKITKRGQNVTFRCDPISEHNRLYWYRQTLGQGPEFLTYFQNEAQLEKSRLLSDRFSAERPKGSFSTLEIQRTEQGDSAMYLCASSYWSASSTGELFFGEGSRLTVL.

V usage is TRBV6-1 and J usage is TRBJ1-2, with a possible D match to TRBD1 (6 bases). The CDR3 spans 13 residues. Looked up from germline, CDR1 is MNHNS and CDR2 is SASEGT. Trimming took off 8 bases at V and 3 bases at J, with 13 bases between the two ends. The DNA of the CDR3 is TGTGCCAGCGCCAGGGGCGGGTACTATGGCTACACCTTC. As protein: CASARGGYYGYTF.

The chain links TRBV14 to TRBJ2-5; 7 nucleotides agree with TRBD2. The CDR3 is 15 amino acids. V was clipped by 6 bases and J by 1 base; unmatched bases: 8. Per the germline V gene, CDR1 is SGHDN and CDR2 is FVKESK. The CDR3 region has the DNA TGTGCCAGCAGGAAAAACTCGGGGGGCCAAGAGACCCAGTACTTC. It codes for CASRKNSGGQETQYF.

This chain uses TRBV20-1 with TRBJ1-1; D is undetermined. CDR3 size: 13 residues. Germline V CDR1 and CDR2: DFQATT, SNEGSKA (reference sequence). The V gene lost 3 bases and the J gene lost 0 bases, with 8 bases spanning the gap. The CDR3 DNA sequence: TGCAGTGCTAGGCGGCAAATGAACACTGAAGCTTTCTTT. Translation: CSARRQMNTEAFF.

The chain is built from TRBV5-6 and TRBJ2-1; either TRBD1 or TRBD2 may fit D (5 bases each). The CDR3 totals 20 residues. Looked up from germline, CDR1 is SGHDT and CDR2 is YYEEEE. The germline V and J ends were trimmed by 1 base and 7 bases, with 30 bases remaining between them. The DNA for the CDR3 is TGTGCCAGCAGCTTGTGGTGGGACGGGCGACACCTTCCTCCCGAAAATGAGCAGTTCTTC. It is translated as CASSLWWDGRHLPPENEQFF.

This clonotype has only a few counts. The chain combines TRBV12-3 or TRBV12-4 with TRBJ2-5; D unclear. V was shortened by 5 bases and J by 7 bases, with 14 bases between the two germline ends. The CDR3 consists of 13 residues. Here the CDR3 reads CASSPLLRRTQYF. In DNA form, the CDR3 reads TGTGCCAGCAGTCCCCTTCTCCGGAGGACCCAGTACTTC.

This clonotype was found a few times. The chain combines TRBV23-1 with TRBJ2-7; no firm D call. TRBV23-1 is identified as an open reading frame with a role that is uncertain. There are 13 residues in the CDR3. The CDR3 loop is CAFLIGQNYEQYV. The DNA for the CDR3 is TGCGCATTTCTCATTGGGCAGAACTACGAGCAGTACGTC.

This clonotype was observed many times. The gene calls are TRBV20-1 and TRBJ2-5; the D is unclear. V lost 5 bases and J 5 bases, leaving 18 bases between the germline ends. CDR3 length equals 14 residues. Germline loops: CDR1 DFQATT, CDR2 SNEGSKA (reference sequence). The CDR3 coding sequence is TGCAGTGCTGGCACACTGGACGCACAGGAGACCCAGTACTTC. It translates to CSAGTLDAQETQYF.

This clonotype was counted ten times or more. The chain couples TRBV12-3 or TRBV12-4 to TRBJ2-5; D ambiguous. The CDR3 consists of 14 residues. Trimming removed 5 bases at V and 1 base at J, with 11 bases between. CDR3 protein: CASSPVGFQETQYF. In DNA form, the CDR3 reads TGTGCCAGCAGTCCCGTGGGGTTCCAAGAGACCCAGTACTTC.

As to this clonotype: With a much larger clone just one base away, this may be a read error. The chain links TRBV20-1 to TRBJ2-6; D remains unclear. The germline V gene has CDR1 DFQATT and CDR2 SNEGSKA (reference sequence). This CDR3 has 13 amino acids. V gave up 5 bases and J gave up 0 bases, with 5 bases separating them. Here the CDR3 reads CSAASSGANVLTF. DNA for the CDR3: TGCAGTGCTGCCAGCTCTGGGGCCAACGTCCTGACTTTC.